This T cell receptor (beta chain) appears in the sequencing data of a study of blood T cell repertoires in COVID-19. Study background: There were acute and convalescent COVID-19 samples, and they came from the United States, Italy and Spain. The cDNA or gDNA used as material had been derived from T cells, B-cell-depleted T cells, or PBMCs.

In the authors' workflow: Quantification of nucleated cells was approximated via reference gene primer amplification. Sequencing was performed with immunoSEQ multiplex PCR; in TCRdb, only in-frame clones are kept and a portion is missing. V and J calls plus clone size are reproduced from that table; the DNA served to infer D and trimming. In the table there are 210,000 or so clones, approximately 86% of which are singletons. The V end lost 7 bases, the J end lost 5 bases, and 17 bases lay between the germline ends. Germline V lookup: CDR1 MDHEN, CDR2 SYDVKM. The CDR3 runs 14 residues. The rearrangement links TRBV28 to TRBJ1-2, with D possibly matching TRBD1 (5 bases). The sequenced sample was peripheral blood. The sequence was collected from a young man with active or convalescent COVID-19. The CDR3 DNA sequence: TGTGCCAGCACCTCCGCGGAGGGGTTTTATGGCTACACCTTC. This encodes CASTSAEGFYGYTF.